The 24 T cell receptor beta chains listed next were all sequenced from one sample in a study of OX40 agonist ivuxolimab in advanced cancers. The assay was immunoSEQ multiplex PCR, and TCRdb's table has in-frame clones only and misses some. The sample includes 98,000 or so clones, approximately 93% of them seen just once. The sequenced sample was CD4+ or CD8+ T cells sorted from blood, obtained in a trial of the OX40 agonist ivuxolimab. The receptors shown here come from an adult with an advanced solid tumor such as melanoma, head and neck, liver or kidney cancer.

CDR3 protein: CASRLQGTEAFF. The CDR3 DNA reads as TGTGCCAGCAGGCTACAGGGGACTGAAGCTTTCTTT. This chain links TRBV11-1 with TRBJ1-1; the match to TRBD1 covers 7 bases. CDR1 is SGHAT, CDR2 FQDESV, per germline (reference sequence). V shed 6 bases, J shed 5 bases, and the junction held 3 bases outside the gene matches. The CDR3 length is 12 residues.

CDR3 bases: TGTGCCAGCTCACCACAGGGTACTAACACCGGGGAGCTGTTTTTT. It codes for CASSPQGTNTGELFF. This chain connects TRBV18 to TRBJ2-2; D is unclear. The CDR3 totals 15 residues. CDR1 is KGHSH and CDR2 is LQKENI in the germline V gene. V was clipped by 1 base and J by 2 bases, with 8 bases between them.

With respect to this clone: The identical CDR3 is also encoded by other nucleotide sequences in the sample. This chain uses TRBV18 with TRBJ1-5, with 8 bases lining up with TRBD1. Germline V gives CDR1 KGHSH, CDR2 LQKENI. V lost 6 bases and J lost 3; bases outside the gene matches: 4. This CDR3 has 14 amino acids. This CDR3 reads CASSPGQANQPQHF. The DNA for the CDR3 is TGTGCCAGCTCCCCGGGACAGGCCAATCAGCCCCAGCATTTT. Combining the CDR3 with reference TRBV18 and TRBJ1-5 gives the whole variable domain NAGVMQNPRHLVRRRGQEARLRCSPMKGHSHVYWYRQLPEEGLKFMVYLQKENIIDESGMPKERFSAEFPKEGPSILRIQQVVRGDSAAYFCASSPGQANQPQHFGDGTRLSIL.

Only one count was recorded for this clone. This chain connects TRBV28 to TRBJ1-1; D ambiguous. Germline loops: CDR1 MDHEN, CDR2 SYDVKM. The CDR3 totals 12 residues. Deletions cut 7 bases from V and 4 bases from J, with 10 bases between. Written as DNA, the CDR3 is TGTGCCAGCACCCACCGGGGCACTGAAGCTTTCTTT. As protein: CASTHRGTEAFF.

The gene calls are TRBV7-2 and TRBJ1-5; the D gene is possibly TRBD1 (6 bases). The V end lost 4 bases, the J end lost 3 bases, and 16 bases lay between the germline ends. The CDR3 consists of 16 residues. Germline assignment: CDR1 SGHTA and CDR2 FQGNSA. The CDR3 nucleotides are TGTGCCAGCAGCTCACAGGGACACCCTAACAATCAGCCCCAGCATTTT. This codes for CASSSQGHPNNQPQHF.

The J gene is TRBJ2-2, the V gene TRBV10-1; TRBD2 matches at 7 bases. V trimming: 4 bases; J trimming: 3 bases; junction bases outside the gene matches: 5. CDR3 size: 15 residues. Germline V lookup: CDR1 WNHNN, CDR2 SYGVQD (reference sequence). CDR3 sequence (DNA): TGCGCCAGCAGTGTCGGGGGGAATTACACCGGGGAGCTGTTTTTT. It is translated as CASSVGGNYTGELFF.

A remark on this clone: The DNA is left out, because the CDR3 cannot be placed on it with certainty; the CDR3 is given as TCRdb lists it. This chain joins TRBV28 and TRBJ2-4; the D call TRBD1 from the table was never checked on the DNA. Per germline, CDR1 MDHEN and CDR2 SYDVKM. Inclusive of both ends, the CDR3 amounts to 18 amino acids. The CDR3 here is CASSTSGQGALYKNIQYF.

The chain recombines TRBV7-6 with TRBJ2-5; possibly TRBD1 or TRBD2 for D (5 bases each). CDR3 size: 14 residues. The V and J ends lost 4 bases and 9 bases respectively, with 18 bases between them. The germline CDR1 and CDR2 sequences are SGHVS and FNYEAQ. The CDR3 region is CASSSGPPGDPQYF. CDR3 nucleotides: TGTGCCAGCAGCTCCGGACCCCCCGGGGACCCCCAGTACTTC.

This chain links TRBV5-4 with TRBJ1-1; no definite D call. V lost 0 bases, J lost 0 bases, and 12 bases lay in between. The germline V gene encodes CDR1 SGHNT and CDR2 YYREEE (reference sequence). There are 16 residues in the CDR3. The DNA of the CDR3 is TGTGCCAGCAGCTTGGATGGCAGACGCATGAACACTGAAGCTTTCTTT. Protein sequence: CASSLDGRRMNTEAFF.

Only a few counts were recorded for this clone. This chain links TRBV7-8 with TRBJ2-4; D remains unclear. This CDR3 has 17 amino acids. Trimming cost V 4 bases and J 1 base, with 17 bases left between them. Germline lookup yields CDR1 SGHVS and CDR2 FQNEAQ. The CDR3 DNA follows: TGTGCCAGCAGCTCCGCTCGACGATTTGATGCCAAAAACATTCAGTACTTC. It is translated as CASSSARRFDAKNIQYF. The variable domain in full, with the rest retrieved from reference TRBV7-8 and TRBJ2-4, is GAGVSQSPRYKVAKRGQDVALRCDPISGHVSLFWYQQALGQGPEFLTYFQNEAQLDKSGLPSDRFFAERPEGSVSTLKIQRTQQEDSAVYLCASSSARRFDAKNIQYFGAGTRLSVL.

This sequence joins TRBV5-1 and TRBJ1-5; 8 nucleotides agree with TRBD1. Germline CDR1 reads SGHRS; CDR2 reads YFSETQ. The V segment lost 4 bases and the J segment 2 bases; nucleotides outside the gene matches: 5. The CDR3 has 15 amino acids. CDR3 sequence (DNA): TGCGCCAGCAGCACGACAGGGGAGGGCAATCAGCCCCAGCATTTT. As protein: CASSTTGEGNQPQHF.

The chain carries TRBV30 and TRBJ1-2; D is unclear. Per the germline V gene, CDR1 is GTSNPN and CDR2 is SVGIG (reference sequence). CDR3 length equals 11 residues. Trimming removed 2 bases at V and 4 bases at J, with 5 bases between. The chain's CDR3 is CAWSTLYGYTF. CDR3 DNA sequence: TGTGCCTGGAGTACCCTCTATGGCTACACCTTC.

This clone is a singleton in its sample. This sequence joins TRBV4-3 and TRBJ2-3; D remains ambiguous. CDR3 size: 13 residues. The V end was cut by 4 bases, the J end by 6 bases, with 11 bases between. Germline-derived CDR1 and CDR2 are LGHNA and YSLEER. The CDR3 spells CASSPRSSDTQYF. The CDR3 bases are TGCGCCAGCAGCCCTCGCAGTTCGGATACGCAGTATTTT.

This chain links TRBV12-5 with TRBJ1-1; possibly TRBD1 for D (5 bases). In germline, CDR1 is LGHNT, CDR2 FRNRAP. The CDR3 is made up of 12 amino acids. Trimming removed 7 bases from V and 1 base from J, with 7 bases in between. The CDR3 region has the DNA TGTGCTAGTGCTAGGGGGAACACTGAAGCTTTCTTT. Protein sequence: CASARGNTEAFF.

This clone has a handful of counts. V gene TRBV9 combines with J gene TRBJ2-5; 10 nucleotides line up with TRBD2. V trimming: 5 bases; J trimming: 5 bases; junction bases outside the gene matches: 9. The CDR3 sequence is 15 residues long. CDR1 SGDLS and CDR2 YYNGEE come from the germline V gene. In DNA form, the CDR3 reads TGTGCCAGCAGTGAAGCGGGGGGGCCTCTCGAGACCCAGTACTTC. It yields the protein CASSEAGGPLETQYF. Filled out from reference TRBV9 and TRBJ2-5, the complete variable domain reads DSGVTQTPKHLITATGQRVTLRCSPRSGDLSVYWYQQSLDQGLQFLIQYYNGEERAKGNILERFSAQQFPDLHSELNLSSLELGDSALYFCASSEAGGPLETQYFGPGTRLLVL.

V and J are TRBV7-3 and TRBJ2-7; D is perhaps TRBD1 (6 bases). The CDR3 length is 14 residues. Germline CDR1 reads SGHTA; CDR2 reads FQGTGA. With 3 bases removed from V and 2 bases from J, the gap between germline ends came to 11 bases. The CDR3 sequence is CASSFRWDTYEQYF. CDR3 nucleotides: TGTGCCAGCAGCTTCCGCTGGGACACCTACGAGCAGTACTTC.

The chain couples TRBV7-3 to TRBJ2-7; maybe TRBD1 (6 bases). The germline gives CDR1 SGHTA, CDR2 FQGTGA. The V end lost 5 bases, the J end lost 6 bases, and 14 bases lay between the germline ends. The CDR3 is 13 amino acids. CDR3 in DNA: TGTGCCAGCAGCCCCAGGACAGCAGGCGAGCAGTACTTC. Its protein is CASSPRTAGEQYF.

This chain connects TRBV30 to TRBJ1-1, with D perhaps matching TRBD1 (5 bases). The length of the CDR3 is 15 residues. V dropped 5 bases and J dropped 4 bases, with 20 bases sitting between them. The germline V gene has CDR1 GTSNPN and CDR2 SVGIG (reference sequence). The DNA for the CDR3 is TGTGCCTGGGAGACAGTGGGGAGTCTCTCCACTGAAGCTTTCTTT. Translating it yields CAWETVGSLSTEAFF.

The chain couples TRBV5-6 to TRBJ2-7; D gene ambiguous. The V gene lost 3 bases and the J gene lost 3 bases, with 16 bases spanning the gap. This CDR3 has 15 amino acids. Germline V lookup: CDR1 SGHDT, CDR2 YYEEEE. CDR3 nucleotides: TGTGCCAGCAGCTATATTTCGGGTTTTGTCTACGAGCAGTACTTC. Protein product: CASSYISGFVYEQYF.

For this clone: Other DNA sequences in the sample encode the same CDR3. The chain uses TRBV9 and TRBJ1-1; the D is unclear. Germline loops: CDR1 SGDLS, CDR2 YYNGEE. The length of the CDR3 is 15 residues. Between the trimmed V and J ends, which lost 4 bases and 3 bases, there was a span of 16 bases. The DNA of the CDR3 is TGTGCCAGCAGCCCCCGGGGAGGGTGGGACACTGAAGCTTTCTTT. As protein: CASSPRGGWDTEAFF.

This chain joins TRBV5-1 and TRBJ2-3, with 8 bases fitting TRBD2. Losses at the gene ends were 6 bases for V and 3 bases for J; bases not matched to a gene: 0. Germline V gene sequence: CDR1 SGHRS, CDR2 YFSETQ. The CDR3 sequence is 12 residues long. This CDR3 reads CASTGGTDTQYF. CDR3 bases: TGCGCCAGCACGGGGGGGACAGATACGCAGTATTTT.

This chain connects TRBV7-6 to TRBJ1-1, with D uncertain. V was shortened by 2 bases and J by 1 base, with 11 bases between the two germline ends. Germline V CDR1 and CDR2: SGHVS, FNYEAQ. The CDR3 consists of 15 residues. CDR3 DNA: TGTGCCAGCAGCTTATTCCAGATCCCGAACACTGAAGCTTTCTTT. This codes for CASSLFQIPNTEAFF.

The chain has TRBV6-1 and TRBJ2-7, with TRBD1 matching over 8 bases. The trim removed 5 bases at V and 6 bases at J, leaving 6 bases unmatched. Germline V lookup: CDR1 MNHNS, CDR2 SASEGT. The CDR3 covers 13 residues. The DNA of the CDR3 is TGTGCCAGCAGTAACCAGGGGGCTGGCGAGCAGTACTTC. It encodes CASSNQGAGEQYF.

The chain joins TRBV19 to TRBJ2-7, with unresolved D. V was pared by 5 bases and J by 2 bases, with 10 bases between. There are 13 residues in the CDR3. The germline gives CDR1 LNHDA, CDR2 SQIVND (reference sequence). CDR3 in DNA: TGTGCCAGTAGTTCGGACGGCACCTACGAGCAGTACTTC. Translated, it gives CASSSDGTYEQYF.